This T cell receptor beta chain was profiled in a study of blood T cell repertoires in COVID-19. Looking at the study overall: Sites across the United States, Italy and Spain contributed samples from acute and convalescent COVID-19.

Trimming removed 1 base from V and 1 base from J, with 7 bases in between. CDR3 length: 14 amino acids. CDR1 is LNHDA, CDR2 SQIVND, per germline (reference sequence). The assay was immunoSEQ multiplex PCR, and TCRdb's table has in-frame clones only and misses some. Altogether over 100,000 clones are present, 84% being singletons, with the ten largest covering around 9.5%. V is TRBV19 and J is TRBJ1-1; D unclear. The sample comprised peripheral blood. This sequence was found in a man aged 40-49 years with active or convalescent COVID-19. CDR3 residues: CASSIGGQNTEAFF. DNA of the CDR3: TGTGCCAGTAGTATAGGCGGCCAGAACACTGAAGCTTTCTTT.